Each of the 6 T cell receptor beta chains below was sequenced from the same sample in a study of blood T cell repertoires in COVID-19. The protocol was immunoSEQ multiplex PCR, while the TCRdb copy is restricted to in-frame clones and leaves out a portion. Of about 190,000 clones listed, about four fifths are singletons. Source material: peripheral blood. Receptors originate from a man aged 55 to 70 with acute or convalescent COVID-19.

This chain links TRBV5-4 with TRBJ1-6, with D maybe TRBD1 (5 bases). This CDR3 is 17 amino acids long. The germline V and J ends were trimmed by 0 bases and 1 base, with 11 bases remaining between them. Per germline, CDR1 SGHNT and CDR2 YYREEE (reference sequence). The CDR3 bases are TGTGCCAGCAGCTTGGCCGGCGGGGGATCCTATAATTCACCCCTCCACTTT. Amino acids: CASSLAGGGSYNSPLHF. Drawing the rest from reference TRBV5-4 and TRBJ1-6, the complete variable domain is ETGVTQSPTHLIKTRGQQVTLRCSSQSGHNTVSWYQQALGQGPQFIFQYYREEENGRGNFPPRFSGLQFPNYSSELNVNALELDDSALYLCASSLAGGGSYNSPLHFGNGTRLTVT.

This chain joins TRBV5-1 and TRBJ2-6, with TRBD1 matching over 9 bases. Germline trimming cut 4 bases from V and 9 bases from J; bases unmatched to any gene: 8. The CDR3 contains 15 residues. From germline, CDR1 is SGHRS and CDR2 YFSETQ. The CDR3 DNA reads TGCGCCAGCAGCACAGGGGGCGCAGGTATCAACGTCCTGACTTTC. As protein: CASSTGGAGINVLTF.

The chain has TRBV6-4 and TRBJ2-1, with TRBD1 identical over 9 bases. The CDR3 length is 14 residues. Germline CDR1 MRHNA, CDR2 SNTAGT. J gave up 6 bases and V 5 bases, and 5 bases lay outside the gene matches. The CDR3 region has the DNA TGTGCCAGCAGTAGACAGGGGGGAATCAATGAGCAGTTCTTC. Protein: CASSRQGGINEQFF.

The chain combines TRBV7-3 with TRBJ2-3; 14 nucleotides agree with TRBD2. Germline CDR1 and CDR2: SGHTA and FQGTGA. Unmatched junction bases numbered 9, after V lost 5 bases and J lost 5 bases. The CDR3 has 17 residues. This CDR3 is CASSPGTSGSSVDTQYF. The CDR3, as DNA: TGTGCCAGCAGCCCCGGGACTAGCGGGAGTTCGGTAGATACGCAGTATTTT.

The chain is built from TRBV7-9 and TRBJ1-1, with 10 positions matching TRBD1. Germline CDR1 reads SEHNR; CDR2 reads FQNEAQ (reference sequence). J was trimmed by 10 bases and V by 5 bases; bases with no gene match: 19. The CDR3 loop spans 17 amino acids. CDR3 sequence (DNA): TGTGCCAGCAGCCGCTTTGGAATCCGACAGGGGGCGCGGGGAGCTTTCTTT. This translates into CASSRFGIRQGARGAFF.

The chain uses TRBV7-3 and TRBJ2-3; 9 bases map to TRBD1. The CDR3 consists of 15 residues. Germline CDR1 is SGHTA and CDR2 is FQGTGA. The V segment lost 5 bases and the J segment 3 bases; nucleotides outside the gene matches: 6. CDR3 coding DNA: TGTGCCAGCAGCAACCCGGGACAGGGAACAGATACGCAGTATTTT. It translates to CASSNPGQGTDTQYF.